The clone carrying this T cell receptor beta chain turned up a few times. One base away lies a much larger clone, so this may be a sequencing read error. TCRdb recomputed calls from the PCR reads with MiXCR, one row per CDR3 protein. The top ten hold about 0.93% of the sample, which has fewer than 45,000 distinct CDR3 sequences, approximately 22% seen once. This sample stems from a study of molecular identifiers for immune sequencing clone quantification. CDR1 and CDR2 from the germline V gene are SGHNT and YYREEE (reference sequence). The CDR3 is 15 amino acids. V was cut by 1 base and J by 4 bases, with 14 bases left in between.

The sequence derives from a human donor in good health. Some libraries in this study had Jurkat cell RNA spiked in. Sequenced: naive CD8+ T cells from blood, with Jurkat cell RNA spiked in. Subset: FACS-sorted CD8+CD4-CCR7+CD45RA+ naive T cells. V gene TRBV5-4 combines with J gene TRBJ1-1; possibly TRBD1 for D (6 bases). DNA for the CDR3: TGTGCCAGCAGCTTGCGGCAGGGGTGGGGCACTGAAGCTTTCTTT. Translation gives CASSLRQGWGTEAFF.